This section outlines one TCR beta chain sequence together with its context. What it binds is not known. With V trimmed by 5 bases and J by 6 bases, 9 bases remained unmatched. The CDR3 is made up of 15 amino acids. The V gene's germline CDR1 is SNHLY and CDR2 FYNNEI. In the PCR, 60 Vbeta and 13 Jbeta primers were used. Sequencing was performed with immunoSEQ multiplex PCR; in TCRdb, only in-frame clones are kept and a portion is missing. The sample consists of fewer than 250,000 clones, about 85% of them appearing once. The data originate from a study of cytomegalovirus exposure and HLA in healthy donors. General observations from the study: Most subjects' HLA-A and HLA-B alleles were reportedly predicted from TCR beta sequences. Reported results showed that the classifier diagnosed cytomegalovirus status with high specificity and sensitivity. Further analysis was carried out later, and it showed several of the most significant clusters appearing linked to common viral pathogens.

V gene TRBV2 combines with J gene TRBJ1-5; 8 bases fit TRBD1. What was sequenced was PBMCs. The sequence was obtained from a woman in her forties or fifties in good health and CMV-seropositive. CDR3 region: CASSKPGGAGQPQHF. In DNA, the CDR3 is TGTGCCAGCAGTAAACCAGGGGGCGCGGGTCAGCCCCAGCATTTT.